This T cell receptor beta chain derives from a study of T cell responses to AZD1222 COVID-19 vaccine. Sequenced by immunoSEQ multiplex PCR; TCRdb stores in-frame clones only, minus some. The table lists 110,000 to 150,000 clones, 80% to 90% of them singletons. On this clone itself: The antigen remains undetermined.

General observations from the study: At baseline, just 5 or 6 AZD1222 recipients tested seropositive.

The CDR3 contains 14 residues. Per germline, CDR1 KGHDR and CDR2 SFDVKD. The V end was cut by 4 bases, the J end by 0 bases, with 7 bases between. The rearrangement links TRBV24-1 to TRBJ2-3, with D uncertain. The material was peripheral blood, obtained on day 0 of AZD1222 vaccination. The TCR comes from an adult in good health. DNA of the CDR3: TGTGCCACCAGTGAACCCCGAAGCACAGATACGCAGTATTTT. As protein: CATSEPRSTDTQYF.